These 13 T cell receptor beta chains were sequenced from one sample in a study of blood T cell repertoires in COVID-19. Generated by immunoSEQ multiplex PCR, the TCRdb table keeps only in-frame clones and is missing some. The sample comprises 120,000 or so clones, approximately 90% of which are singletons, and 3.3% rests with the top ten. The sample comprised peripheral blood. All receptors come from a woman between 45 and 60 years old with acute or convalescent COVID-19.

The CDR3, as DNA: TGTGCCAGCAGTGTCTCTTGGGCTAGCGGCACAGATACGCAGTATTTT. It yields the protein CASSVSWASGTDTQYF. The rearrangement uses TRBV6-1 and TRBJ2-3, with D perhaps TRBD2 (6 bases). The CDR3 has 16 residues. With 4 bases removed from V and 1 base from J, the gap between germline ends came to 15 bases. CDR1 is MNHNS and CDR2 is SASEGT in the germline V gene.

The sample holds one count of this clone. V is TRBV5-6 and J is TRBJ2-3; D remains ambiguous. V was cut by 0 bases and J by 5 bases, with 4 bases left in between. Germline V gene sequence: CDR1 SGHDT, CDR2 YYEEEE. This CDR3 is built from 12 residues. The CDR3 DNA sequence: TGTGCCAGCAGCTTGGTCGTAGATACGCAGTATTTT. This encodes CASSLVVDTQYF.

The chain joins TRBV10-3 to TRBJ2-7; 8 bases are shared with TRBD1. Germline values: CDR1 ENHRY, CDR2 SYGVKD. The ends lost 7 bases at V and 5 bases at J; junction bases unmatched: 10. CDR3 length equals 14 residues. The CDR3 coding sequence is TGTGCCATCACCCCGGGACAGGATTCCCACGAGCAGTACTTC. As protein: CAITPGQDSHEQYF.

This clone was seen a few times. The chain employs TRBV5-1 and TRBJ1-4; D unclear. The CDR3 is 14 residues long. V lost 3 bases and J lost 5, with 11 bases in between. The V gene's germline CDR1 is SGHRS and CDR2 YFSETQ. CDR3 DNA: TGCGCCAGCAGCTACGAGGGCCGAAATGAAAAACTGTTTTTT. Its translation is CASSYEGRNEKLFF.

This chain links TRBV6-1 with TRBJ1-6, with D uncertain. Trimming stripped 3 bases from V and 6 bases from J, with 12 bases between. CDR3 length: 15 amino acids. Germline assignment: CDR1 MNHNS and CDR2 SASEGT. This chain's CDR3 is CASSDERPVNSPLHF. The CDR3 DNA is TGTGCCAGCAGTGACGAGAGGCCAGTTAATTCACCCCTCCACTTT.

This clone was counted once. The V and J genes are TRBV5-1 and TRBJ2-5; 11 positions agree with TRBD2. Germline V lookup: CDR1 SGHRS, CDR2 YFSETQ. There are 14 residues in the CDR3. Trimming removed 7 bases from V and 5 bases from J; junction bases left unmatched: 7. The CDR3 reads CASGTVAGGETQYF. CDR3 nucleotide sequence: TGCGCCAGCGGCACTGTAGCGGGAGGGGAGACCCAGTACTTC.

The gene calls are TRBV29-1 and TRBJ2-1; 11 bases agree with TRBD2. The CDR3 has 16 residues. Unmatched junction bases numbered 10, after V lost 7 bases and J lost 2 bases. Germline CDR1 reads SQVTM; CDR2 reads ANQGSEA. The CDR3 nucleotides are TGCAGCGCAGTTAGACTAGCGGGACCGACCTACAATGAGCAGTTCTTC. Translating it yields CSAVRLAGPTYNEQFF.

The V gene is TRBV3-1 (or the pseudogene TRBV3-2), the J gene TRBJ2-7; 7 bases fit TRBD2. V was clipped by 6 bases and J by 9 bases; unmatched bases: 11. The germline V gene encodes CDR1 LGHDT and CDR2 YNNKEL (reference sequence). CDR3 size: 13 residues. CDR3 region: CASRSSGNSGQYF. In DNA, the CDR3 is TGTGCCAGCAGATCTAGCGGAAACTCTGGGCAGTACTTC.

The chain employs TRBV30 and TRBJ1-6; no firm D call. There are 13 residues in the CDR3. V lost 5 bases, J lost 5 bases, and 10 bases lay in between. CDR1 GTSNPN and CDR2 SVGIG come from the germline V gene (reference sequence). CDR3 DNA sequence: TGTGCCTGGGAGACACCCAATAATTCACCCCTCCACTTT. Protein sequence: CAWETPNNSPLHF.

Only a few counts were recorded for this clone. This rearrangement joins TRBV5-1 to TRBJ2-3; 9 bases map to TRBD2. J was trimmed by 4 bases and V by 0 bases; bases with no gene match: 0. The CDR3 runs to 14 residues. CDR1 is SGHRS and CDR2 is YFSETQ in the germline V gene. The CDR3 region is CASSLVAGADTQYF. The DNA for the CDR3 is TGCGCCAGCAGCTTGGTAGCGGGAGCAGATACGCAGTATTTT. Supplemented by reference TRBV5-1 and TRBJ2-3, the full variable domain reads KAGVTQTPRYLIKTRGQQVTLSCSPISGHRSVSWYQQTPGQGLQFLFEYFSETQRNKGNFPGRFSGRQFSNSRSEMNVSTLELGDSALYLCASSLVAGADTQYFGPGTRLTVL.

In DNA form, the CDR3 reads TGTGCCAGCAGCCCCGGGACAGGCCGATACCAAGAGACCCAGTACTTC. Protein: CASSPGTGRYQETQYF. The chain has TRBV5-8 and TRBJ2-5, with 8 bases matching TRBD1. This CDR3 region has 16 residues. Germline values: CDR1 SGHTS, CDR2 YDEGEE. The V gene end was trimmed by 4 bases and the J gene end by 0 bases; junction bases not matched to a gene: 8. Full variable domain (rest looked up from reference TRBV5-8 and TRBJ2-5): EAGVTQSPTHLIKTRGQQATLRCSPISGHTSVYWYQQALGLGLQFLLWYDEGEERNRGNFPPRFSGRQFPNYSSELNVNALELEDSALYLCASSPGTGRYQETQYFGPGTRLLVL.

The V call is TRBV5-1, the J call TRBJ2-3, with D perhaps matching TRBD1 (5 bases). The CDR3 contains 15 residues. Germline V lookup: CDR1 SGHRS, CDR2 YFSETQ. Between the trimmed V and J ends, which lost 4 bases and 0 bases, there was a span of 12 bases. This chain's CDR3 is CASSQRQGSTDTQYF. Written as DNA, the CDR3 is TGCGCCAGCAGCCAGAGGCAGGGCAGCACAGATACGCAGTATTTT.

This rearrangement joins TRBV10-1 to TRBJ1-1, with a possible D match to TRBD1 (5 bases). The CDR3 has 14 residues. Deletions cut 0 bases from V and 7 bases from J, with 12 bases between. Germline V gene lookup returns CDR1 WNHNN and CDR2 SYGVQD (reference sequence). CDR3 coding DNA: TGCGCCAGCAGTGAGTCAGGGGCGGTTGGTGAAGCTTTCTTT. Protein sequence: CASSESGAVGEAFF.